Listed below are T cell receptor beta chains from one sample, sequenced in a study of shared clonotypes between healthy human individuals. TCRdb's copy holds only in-frame clones and misses some; the assay was immunoSEQ multiplex PCR. The data show roughly 2.4 million clones, under 97% seen once. Input material: naive CD4+ T cells sorted from blood. The source of these receptors is a man aged 18 to 29 in good health. Both conserved end residues are part of each CDR3. Fields, in order: V gene, clone size, J gene, D gene, CDR3 DNA, CDR3 protein. The D gene is left open where the match is weak. Rows give clone size only sometimes, using once, few, many, or a class for an expanded clone.

v_call: TRBV11-2
clone_size: .
j_call: TRBJ2-7
d_call: .
cdr3_nt: TGTGCCAGCAGCTTAGAAGATCAATTAGGGCAGTACTTC
cdr3_aa: CASSLEDQLGQYF

v_call: TRBV6-5
clone_size: .
j_call: TRBJ1-2
d_call: .
cdr3_nt: TGTGCCAGCAGTTATCCGCCGGACTATGGCTACACCTTC
cdr3_aa: CASSYPPDYGYTF

v_call: TRBV11-3
clone_size: .
j_call: TRBJ2-3
d_call: TRBD1
cdr3_nt: TGTGCCAGCAGCTTAGACCCCCTTGGGACAGGGGGCACAGATACGCAGTATTTT
cdr3_aa: CASSLDPLGTGGTDTQYF

v_call: TRBV19
clone_size: .
j_call: TRBJ2-1
d_call: TRBD2
cdr3_nt: TGTGCCAGTTCCTTGGGACTAGCGTATGAGCAGTTCTTC
cdr3_aa: CASSLGLAYEQFF

v_call: TRBV28
clone_size: .
j_call: TRBJ1-4
d_call: .
cdr3_nt: TGTGCCAGCAGTTGGGGGCTGGGGGAAAAACTGTTTTTT
cdr3_aa: CASSWGLGEKLFF

v_call: TRBV4-2
clone_size: once
j_call: TRBJ2-5
d_call: TRBD2
cdr3_nt: TGTGCCAGCAGCCCCGGTAGCGGGGGGGCAGGTGGAGAGACCCAGTACTTC
cdr3_aa: CASSPGSGGAGGETQYF

v_call: TRBV7-2
clone_size: .
j_call: TRBJ2-3
d_call: TRBD2
cdr3_nt: TGTGCCAGCAGCTCCCTAGCGGGGGCGATTAGCACAGATACGCAGTATTTT
cdr3_aa: CASSSLAGAISTDTQYF

v_call: TRBV10-3
clone_size: once
j_call: TRBJ2-7
d_call: TRBD2
cdr3_nt: TGTGCCATCAGTGGATCCGGGACTAGCGGCTACGAGCAGTACTTC
cdr3_aa: CAISGSGTSGYEQYF

v_call: TRBV7-2
clone_size: .
j_call: TRBJ1-2
d_call: TRBD1
cdr3_nt: TGTGCCAGCAGCGACAGGGTCTATGGCTACACCTTC
cdr3_aa: CASSDRVYGYTF

v_call: TRBV2
clone_size: .
j_call: TRBJ2-4
d_call: .
cdr3_nt: TGTGCCAGCAGTCAACAGGGTGGTGGAAACATTCAGTACTTC
cdr3_aa: CASSQQGGGNIQYF

v_call: TRBV4-1
clone_size: .
j_call: TRBJ1-2
d_call: .
cdr3_nt: TGCGCCAGCAGCCAAGATAGGGGGGCTTCACACCCCCTACTCTATGGCTACACCTTC
cdr3_aa: CASSQDRGASHPLLYGYTF

v_call: TRBV28
clone_size: once
j_call: TRBJ1-4
d_call: .
cdr3_nt: TGTGCCAGCAGTTTATTTGGATTTAATGAAAAACTGTTTTTT
cdr3_aa: CASSLFGFNEKLFF

v_call: TRBV6-1
clone_size: .
j_call: TRBJ1-1
d_call: TRBD1
cdr3_nt: TGTGCCAGCAGTGCCCAGGGGGGGAACACTGAAGCTTTCTTT
cdr3_aa: CASSAQGGNTEAFF

v_call: TRBV28
clone_size: few
j_call: TRBJ2-7
d_call: .
cdr3_nt: TGTGCCAGCAGTTTATACTACGAGCAGTACTTC
cdr3_aa: CASSLYYEQYF

v_call: TRBV5-4
clone_size: .
j_call: TRBJ1-1
d_call: TRBD1
cdr3_nt: TGTGCCAGCAGCTTGGGGACAGGTAACACTGAAGCTTTCTTT
cdr3_aa: CASSLGTGNTEAFF

v_call: TRBV11-3
clone_size: .
j_call: TRBJ2-2
d_call: .
cdr3_nt: TGTGCCAGCAGCTTGGGACAAAAGAACACCGGGGAGCTGTTTTTT
cdr3_aa: CASSLGQKNTGELFF

v_call: TRBV10-1
clone_size: few
j_call: TRBJ1-5
d_call: .
cdr3_nt: TGCGCCAGCAGTGAGTCGTGGGGACAGCCCCAGCATTTT
cdr3_aa: CASSESWGQPQHF

v_call: TRBV5-1
clone_size: .
j_call: TRBJ2-2
d_call: TRBD2
cdr3_nt: TGCGCCAGCACGGCGGGGGGTACGAACACCGGGGAGCTGTTTTTT
cdr3_aa: CASTAGGTNTGELFF